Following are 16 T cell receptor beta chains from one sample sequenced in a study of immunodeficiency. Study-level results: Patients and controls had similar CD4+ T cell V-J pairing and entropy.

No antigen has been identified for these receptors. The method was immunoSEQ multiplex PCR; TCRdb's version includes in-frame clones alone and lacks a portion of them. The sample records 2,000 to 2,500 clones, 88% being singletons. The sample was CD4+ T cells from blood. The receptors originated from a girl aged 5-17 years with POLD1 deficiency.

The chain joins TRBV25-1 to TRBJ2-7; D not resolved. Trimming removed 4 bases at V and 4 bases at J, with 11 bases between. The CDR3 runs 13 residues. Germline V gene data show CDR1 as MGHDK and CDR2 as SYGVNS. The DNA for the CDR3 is TGTGCCAGCAGTGGGGCCCCTCATTACGAGCAGTACTTC. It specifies CASSGAPHYEQYF.

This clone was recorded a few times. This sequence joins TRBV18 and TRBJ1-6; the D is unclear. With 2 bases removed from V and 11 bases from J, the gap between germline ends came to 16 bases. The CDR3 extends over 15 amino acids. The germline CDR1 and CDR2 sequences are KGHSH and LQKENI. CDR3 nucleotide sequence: TGTGCCAGCTCACCAGGAGCTGACTTGGAGGCACCCCTCCACTTT. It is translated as CASSPGADLEAPLHF.

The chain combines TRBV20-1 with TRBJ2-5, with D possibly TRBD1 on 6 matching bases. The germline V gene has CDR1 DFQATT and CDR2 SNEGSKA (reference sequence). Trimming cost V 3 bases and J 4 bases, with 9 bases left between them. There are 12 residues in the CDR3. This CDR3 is CSASRGTETQYF. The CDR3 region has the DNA TGCAGTGCTAGTAGGGGGACAGAGACCCAGTACTTC.

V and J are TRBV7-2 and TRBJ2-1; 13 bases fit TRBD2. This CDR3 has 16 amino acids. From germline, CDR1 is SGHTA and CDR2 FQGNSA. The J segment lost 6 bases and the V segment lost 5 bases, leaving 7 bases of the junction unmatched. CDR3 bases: TGTGCCAGCAGCGTACCCGGGACTAGCGGGGCCAATGAGCAGTTCTTC. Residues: CASSVPGTSGANEQFF.

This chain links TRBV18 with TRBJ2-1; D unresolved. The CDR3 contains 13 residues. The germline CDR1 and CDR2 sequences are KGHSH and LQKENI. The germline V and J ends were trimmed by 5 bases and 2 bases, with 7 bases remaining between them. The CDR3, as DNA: TGTGCCAGCTCAAGAGGAGCCTACAATGAGCAGTTCTTC. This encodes CASSRGAYNEQFF.

CDR3 bases: TGTGCCAGCAGCACACAGCGGACCTACAATGAGCAGTTCTTC. It translates to CASSTQRTYNEQFF. The chain couples TRBV28 to TRBJ2-1, with a possible D match to TRBD2 (5 bases). CDR3 length equals 14 residues. V dropped 6 bases and J dropped 2 bases, with 11 bases sitting between them. The germline V gene has CDR1 MDHEN and CDR2 SYDVKM.

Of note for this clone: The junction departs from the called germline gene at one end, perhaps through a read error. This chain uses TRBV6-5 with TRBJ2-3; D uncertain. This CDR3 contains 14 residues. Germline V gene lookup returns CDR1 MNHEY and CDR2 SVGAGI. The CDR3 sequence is CASIYGHPTDTQYF. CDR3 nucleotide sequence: TGTGCCAGCATTTACGGCCACCCAACAGATACGCAGTATTTT.

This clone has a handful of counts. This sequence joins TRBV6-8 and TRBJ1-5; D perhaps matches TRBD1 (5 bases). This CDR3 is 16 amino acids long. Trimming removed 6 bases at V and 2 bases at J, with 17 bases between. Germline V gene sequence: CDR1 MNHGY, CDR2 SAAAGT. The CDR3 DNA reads TGTGCCAGCAGCCCGAGGGCCAGGGTGGGCAATCAGCCCCAGCATTTT. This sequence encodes CASSPRARVGNQPQHF.

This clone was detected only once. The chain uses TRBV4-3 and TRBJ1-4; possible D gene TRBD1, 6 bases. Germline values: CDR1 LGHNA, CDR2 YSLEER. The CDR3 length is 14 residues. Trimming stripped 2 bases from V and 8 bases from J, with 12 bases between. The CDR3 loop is CASSQWGAGEKLFF. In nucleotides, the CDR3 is TGCGCCAGCAGCCAATGGGGGGCGGGGGAAAAACTGTTTTTT.

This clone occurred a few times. The CDR3: CAMGQGNSPLHF. The CDR3 region has the DNA TGTGCCATGGGACAGGGGAATTCACCCCTCCACTTT. The chain is built from TRBV10-3 and TRBJ1-6; 10 bases are shared with TRBD1. V lost 9 bases, J lost 7 bases, and 0 bases stayed unmatched. The CDR3 extends over 12 amino acids. Germline V CDR1 and CDR2: ENHRY, SYGVKD.

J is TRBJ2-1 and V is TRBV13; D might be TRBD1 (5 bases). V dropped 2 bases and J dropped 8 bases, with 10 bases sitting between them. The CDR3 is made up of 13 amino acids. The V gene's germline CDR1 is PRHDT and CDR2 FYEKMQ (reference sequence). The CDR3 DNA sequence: TGTGCCAGCAGCTTAAGAAGGGGCTATGAGCAGTTCTTC. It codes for CASSLRRGYEQFF.

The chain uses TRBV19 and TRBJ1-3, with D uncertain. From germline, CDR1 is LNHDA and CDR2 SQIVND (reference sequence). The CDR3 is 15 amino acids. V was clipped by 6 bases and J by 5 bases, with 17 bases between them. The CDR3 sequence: CASRLLPTERNTIYF. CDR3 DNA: TGTGCCAGTAGATTGCTGCCCACGGAGCGAAACACCATATATTTT.

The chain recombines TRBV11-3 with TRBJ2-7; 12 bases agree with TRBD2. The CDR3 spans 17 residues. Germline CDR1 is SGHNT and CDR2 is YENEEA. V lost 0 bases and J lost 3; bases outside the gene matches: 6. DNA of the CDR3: TGTGCCAGCAGCTTAGAAAAGTGGACTAGCGGGAACTACGAGCAGTACTTC. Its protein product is CASSLEKWTSGNYEQYF.

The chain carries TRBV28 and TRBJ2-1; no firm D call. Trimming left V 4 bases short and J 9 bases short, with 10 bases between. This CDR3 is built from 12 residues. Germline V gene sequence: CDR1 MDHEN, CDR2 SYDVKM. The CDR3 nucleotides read TGTGCCAGCAGTTCAGGTTCAAGTGAGCAGTTCTTC. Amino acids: CASSSGSSEQFF.

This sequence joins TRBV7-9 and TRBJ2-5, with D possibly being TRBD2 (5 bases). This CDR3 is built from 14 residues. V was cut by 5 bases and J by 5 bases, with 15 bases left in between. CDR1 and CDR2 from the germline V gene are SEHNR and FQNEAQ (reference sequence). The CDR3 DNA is TGTGCCAGCAGCCCGCGGGTGGCAGTGGAGACCCAGTACTTC. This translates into CASSPRVAVETQYF.

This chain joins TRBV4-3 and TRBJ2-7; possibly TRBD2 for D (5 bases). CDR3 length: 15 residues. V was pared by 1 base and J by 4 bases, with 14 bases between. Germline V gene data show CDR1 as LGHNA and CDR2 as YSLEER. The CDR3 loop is CASSQVVGSWYEQYF. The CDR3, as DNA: TGCGCCAGCAGCCAAGTAGTAGGGAGTTGGTACGAGCAGTACTTC.